The T cell receptor (beta chain) described here comes from a study of T-cell reconstitution after alpha-beta-depleted transplantation in children. Preparation of the TCRbeta library used unique molecular identifiers. TCRdb fed the PCR reads into MiXCR, producing one record per CDR3 protein. Of roughly 590,000 distinct CDR3 sequences listed, around 16% are singletons. This clonotype was counted between two and nine times. The CDR3 has 16 residues. Germline CDR1 reads MNHNS; CDR2 reads SASEGT. The V and J ends lost 2 bases and 0 bases respectively, with 11 bases between them. The chain links TRBV6-1 to TRBJ2-1; D ambiguous. This clonotype was sampled from a human donor who donated a stem cell graft to a child with acute myeloid leukemia. The material sequenced was PBMCs from the stem cell graft donor, taken from the stem cell graft. This chain's CDR3 is CASSEQLYDSYNEQFF. The CDR3 region has the DNA TGTGCCAGCAGTGAACAATTGTACGACTCCTACAATGAGCAGTTCTTC.